Presented here are 6 T cell receptor beta chains from one specimen sequenced in a study of CD8+CD57+ T cells in acquired aplastic anemia (dated by TCRdb to 2017 to 2018). The sequencing machine was an Illumina HiSeq 2000. Profiling of TCR beta VDJ combinations and CDR3 sequences used genomic DNA as the template. TCRdb handled the public reads itself, with Q25 trimming in fastp and clone calling in MiXCR, and kept productive beta chains. Duplicate CDR3 protein sequences are folded into a single record with the most common DNA and genes. The sample table shows under 200,000 distinct CDR3 sequences, and about 60% are seen once. The ten largest clones capture 45% to 55% of the sample. Input material: sorted CD4+, CD8+, or CD8+CD57+ T cells (not recorded which) from PBMCs. The receptor set was obtained from a human donor in good health.

The chain joins TRBV14 to TRBJ1-3; a weak D match, TRBD1 (5 bases). The CDR3 loop spans 15 amino acids. The germline V and J ends were trimmed by 0 bases and 1 base, with 7 bases remaining between them. Looked up from germline, CDR1 is SGHDN and CDR2 is FVKESK. The CDR3 region is CASSQDGGSGNTIYF. The CDR3, as DNA: TGTGCCAGCAGCCAAGACGGGGGATCTGGAAACACCATATATTTT.

The chain carries TRBV7-8 and TRBJ1-4; D gene uncertain. Germline V gene data show CDR1 as SGHVS and CDR2 as FQNEAQ. The CDR3 runs 13 residues. V dropped 1 base and J dropped 7 bases, with 7 bases sitting between them. CDR3 region: CASSLGDREKLFF. For the CDR3, the DNA is TGTGCCAGCAGCTTAGGGGATCGTGAAAAACTGTTTTTT.

In DNA, the CDR3 is TGTGCCACCACCCTAGCGGGAGTCCACGAGCAGTACTTC. Translation gives CATTLAGVHEQYF. The chain couples TRBV2 to TRBJ2-7; TRBD2 matches at 10 bases. The J segment lost 5 bases and the V segment lost 10 bases, leaving 8 bases of the junction unmatched. Germline loops: CDR1 SNHLY, CDR2 FYNNEI. CDR3 length equals 13 residues.

V gene TRBV7-6 combines with J gene TRBJ2-7, with D maybe TRBD2 (5 bases). The CDR3 is 15 amino acids. Trimming took off 5 bases at V and 0 bases at J, with 14 bases between the two ends. Germline CDR1 is SGHVS and CDR2 is FNYEAQ. CDR3 loop: CASSLGSRTSYEQYF. CDR3 DNA sequence: TGTGCCAGCAGCCTGGGGAGCAGAACCTCCTACGAGCAGTACTTC.

This clonotype was detected a few times. The V call is TRBV28, the J call TRBJ2-7, with 7 positions matching TRBD2. This CDR3 comprises 15 residues. The V and J ends lost 3 bases and 3 bases, in that order; junction bases with no gene match: 8. Germline V gene sequence: CDR1 MDHEN, CDR2 SYDVKM. DNA of the CDR3: TGTGCCAGCAGTTTTTTGGCTAGCGGAATCTACGAGCAGTACTTC. It encodes CASSFLASGIYEQYF.

V and J are TRBV9 and TRBJ1-2; D is possibly TRBD1 (6 bases). Germline V CDR1 and CDR2: SGDLS, YYNGEE. Trimming stripped 4 bases from V and 6 bases from J, with 13 bases between. The CDR3 has 13 residues. Written as DNA, the CDR3 is TGTGCCAGCAGCTACGGCAGGGGAAATGGCTACACCTTC. It encodes CASSYGRGNGYTF.